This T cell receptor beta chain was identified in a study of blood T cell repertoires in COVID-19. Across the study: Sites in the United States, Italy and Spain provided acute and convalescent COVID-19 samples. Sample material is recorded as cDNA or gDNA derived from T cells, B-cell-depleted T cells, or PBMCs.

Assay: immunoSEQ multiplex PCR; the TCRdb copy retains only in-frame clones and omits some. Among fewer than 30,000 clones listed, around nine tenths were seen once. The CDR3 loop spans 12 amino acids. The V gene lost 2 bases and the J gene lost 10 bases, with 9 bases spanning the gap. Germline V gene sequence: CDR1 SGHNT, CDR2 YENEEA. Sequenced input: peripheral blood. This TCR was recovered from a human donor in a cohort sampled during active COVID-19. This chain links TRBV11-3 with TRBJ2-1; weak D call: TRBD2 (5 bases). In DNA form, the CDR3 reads TGTGCCAGCAGCTTAATTGCGGGCGAGCAGTTCTTC. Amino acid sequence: CASSLIAGEQFF.